The 3 T cell receptor beta chains below were found in one sample sequenced in a study of cytomegalovirus exposure and HLA in healthy donors (dated by TCRdb to about 2017). Libraries came from the immunoSEQ multiplex PCR assay. For the multiplex PCR, a mixture combining 60 forward primers for TCR Vbeta segments and 13 reverse primers for TCR Jbeta segments was used. This immuneACCESS table, as held by TCRdb, lists in-frame sequences with V and J called but not all clones. Of the missing ones, under half trace to an unresolved V gene in checked studies; the others have no known cause. The sample table shows about 82,000 clones, and about 78% are seen once. Together, the top ten hold 3.3% of the sample. The sample consisted of PBMCs. These receptors were taken from a man aged 50-60 years in good health and CMV-seronegative.

The V and J genes are TRBV7-2 and TRBJ2-3, with TRBD1 matching 9 bases. CDR3 length: 15 amino acids. Germline CDR1 is SGHTA and CDR2 is FQGNSA. Trimming took 6 bases from V and 2 from J; bases not matched to a gene: 6. This chain's CDR3 is CASSRGTGTTDTQYF. CDR3 nucleotide sequence: TGTGCCAGCAGTCGAGGGACAGGGACCACAGATACGCAGTATTTT.

The sample holds one count of this clone. V is TRBV27 and J is TRBJ2-1; D gene unclear. The V end was cut by 0 bases, the J end by 2 bases, with 8 bases between. The CDR3 extends over 15 amino acids. Per the germline V gene, CDR1 is MNHEY and CDR2 is SMNVEV (reference sequence). The CDR3 sequence is CASSLSGVAYNEQFF. The CDR3 coding sequence is TGTGCCAGCAGTTTATCGGGCGTGGCCTACAATGAGCAGTTCTTC.

The chain combines TRBV5-1 with TRBJ2-5; D might be TRBD1 (6 bases). Trimming took off 5 bases at V and 2 bases at J, with 13 bases between the two ends. The CDR3 sequence is 14 residues long. Germline loops: CDR1 SGHRS, CDR2 YFSETQ. The CDR3 DNA reads TGCGCCAGCAGACCTATACAGGGACAAGAGACCCAGTACTTC. This codes for CASRPIQGQETQYF.